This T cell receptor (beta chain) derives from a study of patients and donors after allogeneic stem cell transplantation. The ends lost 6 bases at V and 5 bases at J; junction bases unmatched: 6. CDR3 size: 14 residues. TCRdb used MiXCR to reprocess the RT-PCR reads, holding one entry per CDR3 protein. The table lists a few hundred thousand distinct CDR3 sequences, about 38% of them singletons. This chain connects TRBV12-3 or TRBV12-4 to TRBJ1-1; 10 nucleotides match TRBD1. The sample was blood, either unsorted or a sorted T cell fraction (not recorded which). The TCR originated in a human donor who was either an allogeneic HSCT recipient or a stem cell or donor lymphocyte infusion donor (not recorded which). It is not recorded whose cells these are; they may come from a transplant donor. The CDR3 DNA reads TGTGCCAGCAGAAGGGGACAGGGGAGGACTGAAGCTTTCTTT. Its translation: CASRRGQGRTEAFF.